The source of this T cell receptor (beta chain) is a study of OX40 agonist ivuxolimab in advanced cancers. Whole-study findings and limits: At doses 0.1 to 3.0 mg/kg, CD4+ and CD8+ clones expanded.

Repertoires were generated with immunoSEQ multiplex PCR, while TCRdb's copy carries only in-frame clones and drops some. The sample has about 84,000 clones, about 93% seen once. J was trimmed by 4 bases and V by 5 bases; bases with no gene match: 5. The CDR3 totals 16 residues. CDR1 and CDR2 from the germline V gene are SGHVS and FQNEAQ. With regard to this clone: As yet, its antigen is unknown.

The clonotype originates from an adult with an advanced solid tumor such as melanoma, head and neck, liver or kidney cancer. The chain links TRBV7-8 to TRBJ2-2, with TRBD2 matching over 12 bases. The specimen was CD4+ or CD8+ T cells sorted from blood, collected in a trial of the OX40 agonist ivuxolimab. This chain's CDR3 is CASSTLAGGTTGELFF. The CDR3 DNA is TGTGCCAGCAGCACCCTAGCGGGAGGGACCACCGGGGAGCTGTTTTTT. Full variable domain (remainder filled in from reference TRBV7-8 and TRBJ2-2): GAGVSQSPRYKVAKRGQDVALRCDPISGHVSLFWYQQALGQGPEFLTYFQNEAQLDKSGLPSDRFFAERPEGSVSTLKIQRTQQEDSAVYLCASSTLAGGTTGELFFGEGSRLTVL.